These 2 T cell receptor beta chains were all obtained from the same sample, sequenced in a study of blood T cell repertoires in COVID-19. Sequencing was performed with immunoSEQ multiplex PCR; in TCRdb, only in-frame clones are kept and a portion is missing. The data show 150,000 or so clones, with about 86% seen just once and about 9.2% held by the top ten. The sequencing sample was made of PBMCs or T cells enriched from blood (not recorded which). The source is a man aged 50 to 59 who had recovered from COVID-19.

The J gene is TRBJ2-2, the V gene TRBV9; 8 bases align to TRBD2. The V and J ends lost 2 bases and 3 bases, in that order; junction bases with no gene match: 6. CDR3 size: 16 residues. Germline assignment: CDR1 SGDLS and CDR2 YYNGEE. This CDR3 is CASSVGQRGHTGELFF. The DNA for the CDR3 is TGTGCCAGCAGCGTGGGTCAGCGGGGGCACACCGGGGAGCTGTTTTTT.

The rearrangement uses TRBV5-1 and TRBJ2-3; 8 bases agree with TRBD1. V dropped 2 bases and J dropped 4; count of bases not matched to a gene: 6. The CDR3 consists of 15 residues. The V gene's germline CDR1 is SGHRS and CDR2 YFSETQ. The CDR3 region is CASSLTGGTPDTQYF. CDR3 DNA sequence: TGCGCCAGCAGCTTAACAGGGGGGACACCAGATACGCAGTATTTT.